The entry that follows covers one T cell receptor (beta chain) sequence. This likely comes from a read error, as the CDR3 has no conserved phenylalanine or tryptophan at its end. RNA transcripts were the template for amplifying TCR beta CDR3 regions. The primer set for the first-round RT-PCR of the TCR CDR3 was HTBI. TCRdb reanalysed the multiplex PCR reads using MiXCR and keeps one entry per CDR3 protein. This table has about 280,000 distinct CDR3 sequences, about 25% appearing once. V was pared by 6 bases and J by 6 bases, with 8 bases between. The CDR3 totals 12 residues. Germline assignment: CDR1 MNHEY and CDR2 SMNVEV (reference sequence). The entry originates in a study of T cells in Graves' hyperthyroidism and ophthalmopathy.

The genes are TRBV27 and TRBJ2-2; TRBD2 is a possible D gene (6 bases). This TCR was recovered from a man between 40 and 49 years old with Graves' hyperthyroidism that later progressed to Graves' ophthalmopathy. Sequenced input: blood. DNA of the CDR3: TGTGCCAGCAGCCGGAGGGCCGGGGAGCTGTTTCTT. It is translated as CASSRRAGELFL.